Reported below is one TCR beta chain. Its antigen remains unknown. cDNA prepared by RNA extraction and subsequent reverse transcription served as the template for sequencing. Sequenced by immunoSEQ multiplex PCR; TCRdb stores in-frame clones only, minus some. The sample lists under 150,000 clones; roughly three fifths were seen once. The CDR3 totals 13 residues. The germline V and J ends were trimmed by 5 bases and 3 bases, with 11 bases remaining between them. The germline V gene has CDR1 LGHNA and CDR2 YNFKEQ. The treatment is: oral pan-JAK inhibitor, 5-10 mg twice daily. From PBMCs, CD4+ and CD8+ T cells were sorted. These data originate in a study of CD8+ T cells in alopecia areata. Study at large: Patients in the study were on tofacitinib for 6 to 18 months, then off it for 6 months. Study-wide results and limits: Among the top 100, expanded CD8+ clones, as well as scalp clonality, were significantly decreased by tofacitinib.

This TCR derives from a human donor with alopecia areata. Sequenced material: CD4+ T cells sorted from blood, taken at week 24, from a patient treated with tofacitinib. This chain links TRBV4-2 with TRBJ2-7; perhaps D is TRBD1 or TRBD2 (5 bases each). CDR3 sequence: CASSMGPSYEQYF. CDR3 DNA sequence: TGTGCCAGCAGCATGGGACCCAGCTACGAGCAGTACTTC.